The 13 T cell receptor beta chains below all came from one sample that was sequenced in a study of OX40 agonist ivuxolimab in advanced cancers. Sequenced by immunoSEQ multiplex PCR; TCRdb stores in-frame clones only, minus some. The sample records approximately 70,000 clones, around nine tenths being singletons. Material: CD4+ or CD8+ T cells sorted from blood, obtained in a trial of the OX40 agonist ivuxolimab. Receptors originate from an adult with an advanced solid tumor such as melanoma, head and neck, liver or kidney cancer.

The chain employs TRBV27 and TRBJ2-4; weak D call: TRBD1 (5 bases). The CDR3 is 15 amino acids. The V and J ends lost 0 bases and 7 bases respectively, with 13 bases between them. The germline CDR1 and CDR2 sequences are MNHEY and SMNVEV (reference sequence). In DNA form, the CDR3 reads TGTGCCAGCAGTTTATCGGGGCAGGGAATCAACATTCAGTACTTC. This translates into CASSLSGQGINIQYF.

The V gene is TRBV6-5, the J gene TRBJ2-1; 11 bases match TRBD1. Germline CDR1 is MNHEY and CDR2 is SVGAGI. J lost 6 bases, V lost 5 bases, and 6 bases had no gene match. This CDR3 is 15 amino acids long. This CDR3 reads CASSGQGASGNEQFF. The CDR3 DNA follows: TGTGCCAGCAGTGGACAGGGGGCGTCAGGCAATGAGCAGTTCTTC.

The chain joins TRBV2 to TRBJ1-1; no definite D call. The V gene lost 7 bases and the J gene lost 6 bases, with 15 bases spanning the gap. Germline V gene sequence: CDR1 SNHLY, CDR2 FYNNEI. This CDR3 is built from 13 residues. In DNA form, the CDR3 reads TGTGCCAGCAATCCGGGCATTAACGCTGAAGCTTTCTTT. Its protein is CASNPGINAEAFF. Combining the CDR3 with reference TRBV2 and TRBJ1-1 gives the whole variable domain EPEVTQTPSHQVTQMGQEVILRCVPISNHLYFYWYRQILGQKVEFLVSFYNNEISEKSEIFDDQFSVERPDGSNFTLKIRSTKLEDSAMYFCASNPGINAEAFFGQGTRLTVV.

The V call is TRBV11-2, the J call TRBJ2-5; D ambiguous. Germline values: CDR1 SGHAT, CDR2 FQNNGV. Trimming shortened V by 5 bases and J by 5 bases, and 21 bases separated the two germline ends. This CDR3 has 16 amino acids. The CDR3 protein is CASSLDPSPYLETQYF. CDR3 DNA: TGTGCCAGCAGCCTCGATCCCTCCCCATACTTGGAGACCCAGTACTTC.

The CDR3 DNA follows: TGTGCCAGCAGCGTTGAGACGGCTAACACTGAAGCTTTCTTT. As protein: CASSVETANTEAFF. The chain is built from TRBV9 and TRBJ1-1; D uncertain. This CDR3 is built from 14 residues. V gave up 2 bases and J gave up 2 bases, with 10 bases separating them. Germline CDR1 and CDR2: SGDLS and YYNGEE.

V usage is TRBV4-3 and J usage is TRBJ2-1; maybe TRBD1 (5 bases). The CDR3 covers 15 residues. The germline V gene has CDR1 LGHNA and CDR2 YSLEER. With 0 bases removed from V and 6 bases from J, the gap between germline ends came to 12 bases. The CDR3 DNA reads TGCGCCAGCAGCCAAGATCGATTAACAGGCAATGAGCAGTTCTTC. Its translation: CASSQDRLTGNEQFF.

The chain has TRBV5-1 and TRBJ1-1, with a tentative D call TRBD1 (5 bases). The CDR3 loop spans 14 amino acids. Germline V gene data show CDR1 as SGHRS and CDR2 as YFSETQ. V lost 4 bases and J 3 bases, leaving 13 bases between the germline ends. CDR3 region: CASSLRQSYTEAFF. The CDR3 region has the DNA TGCGCCAGCAGCCTACGACAGAGCTACACTGAAGCTTTCTTT.

This clone showed up just once. V and J are TRBV7-9 and TRBJ1-1, with 7 bases that match TRBD1. The CDR3 length is 15 residues. J was trimmed by 4 bases and V by 5 bases; bases with no gene match: 10. Germline values: CDR1 SEHNR, CDR2 FQNEAQ (reference sequence). As DNA, the CDR3 is TGTGCCAGCAGCCCCCGGGACAGACCGACCACTGAAGCTTTCTTT. The encoded protein is CASSPRDRPTTEAFF.

The J gene is TRBJ2-5, the V gene TRBV15; possibly TRBD1 or TRBD2 for D (6 bases each). Germline CDR1 and CDR2: LNHNV and YYDKDF (reference sequence). The length of the CDR3 is 14 residues. V was clipped by 5 bases and J by 4 bases, with 14 bases between them. CDR3 residues: CATSGRGGLETQYF. In DNA, the CDR3 is TGTGCCACCAGCGGAAGAGGGGGGTTAGAGACCCAGTACTTC.

This chain joins TRBV28 and TRBJ2-2; 8 bases line up with TRBD1. The CDR3 totals 15 residues. V lost 4 bases to trimming and J lost 4 bases; unmatched junction nucleotides: 5. Germline V CDR1 and CDR2: MDHEN, SYDVKM. The CDR3 sequence is CASSSDREGTGELFF. DNA for the CDR3: TGTGCCAGCAGTTCGGACAGGGAAGGCACCGGGGAGCTGTTTTTT.

The chain is built from TRBV4-3 and TRBJ2-1; D unclear. There are 17 residues in the CDR3. Trimming pared 0 bases from V and 4 bases from J, leaving 16 bases between. Germline-derived CDR1 and CDR2 are LGHNA and YSLEER. DNA of the CDR3: TGCGCCAGCAGCCAAGATACGAGAGACCCGGTTTACAATGAGCAGTTCTTC. Translating it yields CASSQDTRDPVYNEQFF.

The gene calls are TRBV5-5 and TRBJ1-1; unclear D gene. Trimming removed 0 bases from V and 0 bases from J, with 12 bases in between. Germline V gene sequence: CDR1 SGHKS, CDR2 YYEKEE (reference sequence). This CDR3 contains 16 residues. CDR3 coding DNA: TGTGCCAGCAGCTTGGCGGGCTGGGAGTTGAACACTGAAGCTTTCTTT. Protein product: CASSLAGWELNTEAFF.

The J gene is TRBJ1-1, the V gene TRBV10-3; tentative D call: TRBD1 (5 bases). V was clipped by 4 bases and J by 6 bases, with 12 bases between them. CDR1 ENHRY and CDR2 SYGVKD come from the germline V gene. The length of the CDR3 is 13 residues. The chain's CDR3 is CAISGGEGPEAFF. The CDR3 nucleotides are TGTGCCATCAGTGGGGGCGAGGGCCCTGAAGCTTTCTTT.